This T cell receptor (beta chain) came from a study of T cell repertoires in cytomegalovirus infection. The CDR3 runs 13 residues. The germline V gene has CDR1 MNHEY and CDR2 SVGEGT. Unmatched junction bases numbered 6, after V lost 9 bases and J lost 3 bases. MiXCR, run by TCRdb on the reads, gives a single entry per CDR3 protein. This table holds approximately 600,000 distinct CDR3 sequences, around two fifths found once. Details on this clonotype: As yet, its antigen is unknown.

The J gene is TRBJ2-7, the V gene TRBV6-2 or TRBV6-3, with TRBD1 matching over 9 bases. This material consisted of cultured PBMCs, taken from culture after CMV antigen stimulation. The receptor was isolated from a human donor in good health (CMV status not recorded). Some clones in this sample may be carry-over from other donors' samples. This chain's CDR3 is CARTRDRDYEQYF. The CDR3 bases are TGTGCCAGAACCCGGGACAGGGACTACGAGCAGTACTTC.